This T cell receptor (beta chain) was sequenced for a study of cytomegalovirus exposure and HLA in healthy donors. Study observations and caveats: CMV serostatus was the only recorded immune exposure for donors.

Germline V gene lookup returns CDR1 SGDLS and CDR2 YYNGEE. The CDR3 contains 13 residues. J was trimmed by 5 bases and V by 4 bases; bases with no gene match: 5. Both 60 Vbeta primers and 13 Jbeta primers went into the PCR. This table comes from immunoSEQ multiplex PCR, and its TCRdb copy is limited to in-frame clones, with some not included. The sample consists of about 190,000 clones, around four fifths of them appearing once. This clone was detected once. Its antigen is still unknown. The receptor was derived from a man over 45 in good health and CMV-seronegative. The sequencing sample was made of PBMCs. The J gene is TRBJ2-5, the V gene TRBV9; 7 nucleotides agree with TRBD1. The CDR3 protein is CASSITGAETQYF. The CDR3 bases are TGTGCCAGCAGCATTACAGGGGCTGAGACCCAGTACTTC.